Below, 5 T cell receptor beta chains from the same sample are listed, as sequenced in a study of CD8 T cells in ankylosing spondylitis. TCRdb analysed the 5' RACE reads with MiXCR anew, one entry per CDR3 protein. This table holds about 260,000 distinct CDR3 sequences, 20% to 30% found once. Material for sequencing was blood, either unsorted or a sorted T cell fraction (not recorded which). These TCRs come from a male donor with ankylosing spondylitis or in good health (not recorded which).

The chain carries TRBV7-2 and TRBJ2-1; 8 bases map to TRBD2. V trimming: 3 bases; J trimming: 4 bases; junction bases outside the gene matches: 5. The CDR3 is made up of 15 amino acids. Germline V gene data show CDR1 as SGHTA and CDR2 as FQGNSA. The CDR3 loop is CASSFGSGGYNEQFF. The CDR3 DNA sequence: TGTGCCAGCAGCTTCGGGAGCGGGGGTTACAATGAGCAGTTCTTC. The full variable domain, completed using reference TRBV7-2 and TRBJ2-1, is GAGVSQSPSNKVTEKGKDVELRCDPISGHTALYWYRQSLGQGLEFLIYFQGNSAPDKSGLPSDRFSAERTGGSVSTLTIQRTQQEDSAVYLCASSFGSGGYNEQFFGPGTRLTVL.

This clonotype was seen many times. The gene calls are TRBV12-3 or TRBV12-4 and TRBJ1-6; tentatively, D is TRBD1 (5 bases). This CDR3 contains 15 residues. V was clipped by 3 bases and J by 9 bases, with 15 bases between them. The CDR3 DNA sequence: TGTGCCAGCAGTTTGGGTGCAGGGATCGCTTCACCCCTCCACTTT. Amino acids: CASSLGAGIASPLHF.

This sequence joins TRBV12-3 or TRBV12-4 and TRBJ2-7, with 7 bases that match TRBD1. Germline trimming cut 3 bases from V and 2 bases from J; bases unmatched to any gene: 7. The CDR3 totals 15 residues. CDR3 sequence (DNA): TGTGCCAGCAGTTTTCACGGGACAGCCACCTACGAGCAGTACTTC. This codes for CASSFHGTATYEQYF.

This chain connects TRBV18 to TRBJ2-7; 11 nucleotides line up with TRBD2. CDR3 length equals 15 residues. CDR1 is KGHSH, CDR2 LQKENI, per germline. Trimming removed 3 bases from V and 3 bases from J; junction bases left unmatched: 4. The CDR3 DNA is TGTGCCAGCTCACCGTCCGGGACTAGCGGCTACGAGCAGTACTTC. Its protein is CASSPSGTSGYEQYF.

This rearrangement joins TRBV2 to TRBJ2-5; TRBD2 matches 9 bases. There are 16 residues in the CDR3. The germline V gene has CDR1 SNHLY and CDR2 FYNNEI. The J segment lost 1 base and the V segment lost 0 bases, leaving 3 bases of the junction unmatched. The CDR3 here is CASSEAPAGGQETQYF. CDR3 nucleotide sequence: TGTGCCAGCAGTGAAGCCCCAGCGGGGGGCCAAGAGACCCAGTACTTC. Full variable domain (remainder filled in from reference TRBV2 and TRBJ2-5): EPEVTQTPSHQVTQMGQEVILRCVPISNHLYFYWYRQILGQKVEFLVSFYNNEISEKSEIFDDQFSVERPDGSNFTLKIRSTKLEDSAMYFCASSEAPAGGQETQYFGPGTRLLVL.